These 30 T cell receptor beta chains were sequenced from one sample in a study of shared clonotypes between healthy human individuals. CD45RO-negative cells were positively selected for CCR7, leaving out terminally differentiated effector memory CD45RA+ cells. The protocol was immunoSEQ multiplex PCR, while the TCRdb copy is restricted to in-frame clones and leaves out a portion. In the table there are about 2 million clones, about 95% of which are singletons. Sequenced input: naive CD8+ T cells sorted from blood. All receptors come from a man younger than 30 in good health.

The chain couples TRBV27 to TRBJ2-5; 8 bases align to TRBD1. CDR1 is MNHEY and CDR2 is SMNVEV in the germline V gene (reference sequence). J lost 5 bases, V lost 9 bases, and 14 bases had no gene match. The CDR3 runs to 15 residues. CDR3 coding DNA: TGTGCCAGTGCCCAAGGCAGGGGGCTGGGGGAGACCCAGTACTTC. This encodes CASAQGRGLGETQYF.

The table lists this clone with a count of one. V is TRBV10-3 and J is TRBJ2-1; no definite D call. V lost 0 bases to trimming and J lost 8 bases, with 5 bases between them. The CDR3 is 12 residues long. CDR1 ENHRY and CDR2 SYGVKD come from the germline V gene. CDR3 sequence: CAISESGYEQFF. CDR3 in DNA: TGTGCCATCAGTGAGTCCGGGTATGAGCAGTTCTTC.

The V gene is TRBV6-5, the J gene TRBJ2-7, with 8 bases matching TRBD2. Germline V lookup: CDR1 MNHEY, CDR2 SVGAGI. The CDR3 has 13 amino acids. The V gene end was trimmed by 5 bases and the J gene end by 5 bases; junction bases not matched to a gene: 5. CDR3 bases: TGTGCCAGCAGTGGACTAGCCGGCGACGAGCAGTACTTC. Residues: CASSGLAGDEQYF.

This clone was observed once. The chain has TRBV27 and TRBJ2-7; 11 nucleotides agree with TRBD1. The CDR3 totals 15 residues. Germline lookup yields CDR1 MNHEY and CDR2 SMNVEV (reference sequence). Germline trimming cut 5 bases from V and 2 bases from J; bases unmatched to any gene: 5. For the CDR3, the DNA is TGTGCCAGCAGTGTAGGGGGACAGGGGGCCTACGAGCAGTACTTC. It encodes CASSVGGQGAYEQYF.

V usage is TRBV21-1 and J usage is TRBJ2-2; the tabulated D call, TRBD1, remains unverified against the DNA. TRBV21-1 is labeled a pseudogene. The CDR3 has 18 residues. The CDR3 DNA is TGTGCCAGCAGCAAAGCCACGATCGTGGACAGAGATACCGGGGAGCTGTTTTTT. Translation: CASSKATIVDRDTGELFF.

The chain has TRBV5-6 and TRBJ1-2; no reliable D call. The CDR3 has 12 amino acids. The ends were cut back, 5 bases at V and 8 bases at J, with 13 bases in the middle. Germline V CDR1 and CDR2: SGHDT, YYEEEE. CDR3 amino acids: CASSYEILGYTF. The CDR3 bases are TGTGCCAGCAGTTATGAAATTTTGGGCTACACCTTC.

This clone was picked up one time. The rearrangement uses TRBV5-1 and TRBJ2-1; 11 nucleotides agree with TRBD2. Germline CDR1 and CDR2: SGHRS and YFSETQ. CDR3 length equals 15 residues. The V and J ends lost 4 bases and 7 bases, in that order; junction bases with no gene match: 7. CDR3 residues: CASSPTSGSSNEQFF. CDR3 in DNA: TGCGCCAGCAGCCCCACTAGCGGGAGTTCAAATGAGCAGTTCTTC.

The chain has TRBV7-2 and TRBJ1-2, with D perhaps TRBD1 (6 bases). V was shortened by 4 bases and J by 8 bases, with 14 bases between the two germline ends. The germline V gene encodes CDR1 SGHTA and CDR2 FQGNSA. The CDR3 contains 13 residues. In DNA, the CDR3 is TGTGCCAGCAGCTCAGAGGGGGGTCCGGGCTACACCTTC. Translation: CASSSEGGPGYTF.

The chain carries TRBV7-9 and TRBJ2-7, with no clear D. Trimming took off 5 bases at V and 1 base at J, with 27 bases between the two ends. The CDR3 covers 19 residues. The germline V gene encodes CDR1 SEHNR and CDR2 FQNEAQ (reference sequence). CDR3 loop: CASSTPVPIDGWGSYEQYF. The CDR3 DNA sequence: TGTGCCAGCAGCACCCCTGTCCCCATCGACGGGTGGGGATCCTACGAGCAGTACTTC.

This clone was seen only once. This chain links TRBV5-1 with TRBJ2-1; weak D call: TRBD2 (5 bases). In germline, CDR1 is SGHRS, CDR2 YFSETQ. The CDR3 sequence is 12 residues long. Trimming removed 6 bases from V and 8 bases from J, with 12 bases in between. The CDR3 region is CASIGSTDEQFF. In DNA, the CDR3 is TGCGCCAGCATAGGGAGCACGGATGAGCAGTTCTTC.

The rearrangement uses TRBV10-2 and TRBJ2-3; TRBD2 matches at 8 bases. Losses at the gene ends were 4 bases for V and 3 bases for J; bases not matched to a gene: 12. The CDR3 has 17 residues. Germline V gene sequence: CDR1 WSHSY, CDR2 SAAADI. The CDR3: CASSGPGGAGGTDTQYF. The DNA of the CDR3 is TGCGCCAGCAGTGGCCCGGGAGGGGCTGGTGGGACAGATACGCAGTATTTT.

This chain uses TRBV7-8 with TRBJ2-3; 9 bases agree with TRBD2. Germline V gives CDR1 SGHVS, CDR2 FQNEAQ. There are 18 residues in the CDR3. V shed 2 bases and J 0 bases; nucleotides not matched to a gene: 9. The CDR3 protein is CASSLRTSSGSSTDTQYF. CDR3 bases: TGTGCCAGCAGCTTAAGGACTAGTAGCGGGAGTAGCACAGATACGCAGTATTTT. Based on the CDR3 plus reference TRBV7-8 and TRBJ2-3, the full variable domain is GAGVSQSPRYKVAKRGQDVALRCDPISGHVSLFWYQQALGQGPEFLTYFQNEAQLDKSGLPSDRFFAERPEGSVSTLKIQRTQQEDSAVYLCASSLRTSSGSSTDTQYFGPGTRLTVL.

The rearrangement joins TRBV9 to TRBJ2-2; 9 bases agree with TRBD1. CDR3 length equals 15 residues. In germline, CDR1 is SGDLS, CDR2 YYNGEE. V was clipped by 5 bases and J by 5 bases; unmatched bases: 7. CDR3 loop: CASSVGTGYTGELFF. CDR3 nucleotides: TGTGCCAGCAGTGTCGGGACAGGGTATACCGGGGAGCTGTTTTTT. The whole variable domain, filled in from reference TRBV9 and TRBJ2-2, reads DSGVTQTPKHLITATGQRVTLRCSPRSGDLSVYWYQQSLDQGLQFLIQYYNGEERAKGNILERFSAQQFPDLHSELNLSSLELGDSALYFCASSVGTGYTGELFFGEGSRLTVL.

The chain combines TRBV6-5 with TRBJ1-2, with a possible D match to TRBD1 (5 bases). The CDR3 is made up of 15 amino acids. Germline values: CDR1 MNHEY, CDR2 SVGAGI. Between the trimmed V and J ends, which lost 4 bases and 5 bases, there was a span of 17 bases. The CDR3 spells CASSSRSAQGYGYTF. Here the CDR3 DNA reads TGTGCCAGCAGTTCGCGGTCCGCCCAGGGTTATGGCTACACCTTC.

The chain combines TRBV5-1 with TRBJ1-5; TRBD1 is a possible D gene (5 bases). The CDR3 has 20 amino acids. V was clipped by 1 base and J by 0 bases, with 23 bases between them. The germline V gene encodes CDR1 SGHRS and CDR2 YFSETQ. CDR3 loop: CASSLTGPILARYSNQPQHF. The DNA of the CDR3 is TGCGCCAGCAGCTTGACGGGACCGATTCTCGCGCGGTATAGCAATCAGCCCCAGCATTTT.

The CDR3 sequence: CASSLPYPLQNSYNEQFF. CDR3 bases: TGTGCCAGCAGCTTGCCTTATCCCCTCCAAAACTCCTACAATGAGCAGTTCTTC. The chain couples TRBV11-3 to TRBJ2-1, with no clear D. This CDR3 is built from 18 residues. Germline-derived CDR1 and CDR2 are SGHNT and YENEEA. Deletions cut 3 bases from V and 0 bases from J, with 18 bases between.

The V call is TRBV30, the J call TRBJ1-4; 10 nucleotides match TRBD1. With V trimmed by 5 bases and J by 6 bases, 6 bases remained unmatched. Germline V gene sequence: CDR1 GTSNPN, CDR2 SVGIG (reference sequence). The CDR3 spans 14 residues. The CDR3 region is CAWGGQGIDEKLFF. The CDR3 nucleotides read TGTGCCTGGGGGGGACAGGGGATCGATGAAAAACTGTTTTTT.

This clone was observed a few times. This same CDR3 is encoded by further DNA sequences in the sample. The genes are TRBV6-5 and TRBJ1-1, with no clear D. The germline V gene has CDR1 MNHEY and CDR2 SVGAGI. CDR3 size: 13 residues. V lost 2 bases to trimming and J lost 1 base, with 5 bases between them. The CDR3 here is CASSYGENTEAFF. The CDR3 nucleotides read TGTGCCAGCAGTTACGGGGAGAACACTGAAGCTTTCTTT.

The CDR3 region has the DNA TGTGCCAGCTCCGGGACAGCGTGGAATGAGCAGTTCTTC. Translated, it gives CASSGTAWNEQFF. This chain connects TRBV27 to TRBJ2-1; the match to TRBD1 covers 7 bases. CDR3 length: 13 amino acids. The V and J ends lost 8 bases and 7 bases, in that order; junction bases with no gene match: 8. CDR1 is MNHEY and CDR2 is SMNVEV in the germline V gene (reference sequence).

In nucleotides, the CDR3 is TGTGCCAGCGGAGCGACAGGGGGGCAAACTGAAGCTTTCTTT. This gives the protein CASGATGGQTEAFF. The chain couples TRBV27 to TRBJ1-1; 9 bases match TRBD1. CDR1 and CDR2 from the germline V gene are MNHEY and SMNVEV (reference sequence). The V segment lost 8 bases and the J segment 5 bases; nucleotides outside the gene matches: 9. The CDR3 has 14 amino acids.

The CDR3 protein is CASSPGSSGNTIYF. As DNA, the CDR3 is TGTGCCAGCTCACCAGGGAGCTCTGGAAACACCATATATTTT. This rearrangement joins TRBV18 to TRBJ1-3; unclear D gene. The germline CDR1 and CDR2 sequences are KGHSH and LQKENI. V lost 2 bases to trimming and J lost 0 bases, with 5 bases between them. The CDR3 totals 14 residues.

This sequence joins TRBV4-3 and TRBJ1-4, with 9 bases lining up with TRBD1. Germline V gives CDR1 LGHNA, CDR2 YSLEER. Trimming at V came to 1 base and at J to 8 bases, leaving 5 bases not matched to a gene. The CDR3 runs 15 residues. This CDR3 reads CASSQGTGVVEKLFF. The CDR3 DNA reads TGCGCCAGCAGCCAAGGGACAGGGGTTGTGGAAAAACTGTTTTTT.

J is TRBJ2-1 and V is TRBV11-2; tentative D call: TRBD1 (5 bases). The CDR3 contains 12 residues. V was shortened by 2 bases and J by 7 bases, with 6 bases between the two germline ends. Germline V gene lookup returns CDR1 SGHAT and CDR2 FQNNGV. The CDR3 DNA is TGTGCCAGCAGCTTAAACAGGAATGAGCAGTTCTTC. Translated, it gives CASSLNRNEQFF.

V and J are TRBV2 and TRBJ2-7, with D unclear. Trimming removed 7 bases from V and 2 bases from J, with 12 bases in between. Per germline, CDR1 SNHLY and CDR2 FYNNEI. CDR3 length: 13 residues. In nucleotides, the CDR3 is TGTGCCAGCAATGAGCCAAAAACCTACGAGCAGTACTTC. Protein product: CASNEPKTYEQYF.

V gene TRBV7-6 combines with J gene TRBJ1-6; D uncertain. CDR3 length: 16 residues. The V end lost 1 base, the J end lost 0 bases, and 7 bases lay between the germline ends. The germline CDR1 and CDR2 sequences are SGHVS and FNYEAQ. The CDR3 sequence is CASSLGEFSYNSPLHF. CDR3 nucleotide sequence: TGTGCCAGCAGCTTAGGCGAGTTCTCCTATAATTCACCCCTCCACTTT.

The chain recombines TRBV11-1 with TRBJ2-7; unclear D gene. Trimming took off 1 base at V and 1 base at J, with 11 bases between the two ends. CDR1 and CDR2 from the germline V gene are SGHAT and FQDESV (reference sequence). The CDR3 contains 15 residues. The CDR3 bases are TGTGCCAGCAGCTTAGAACAGCAGAGATCCTACGAGCAGTACTTC. It specifies CASSLEQQRSYEQYF.

About this clone: This same CDR3 is encoded by further DNA sequences in the sample. In nucleotides, the CDR3 is TGTGCCAGCAGCTTAGTAAACGAGCAGTACTTC. Its protein is CASSLVNEQYF. The chain is built from TRBV7-9 and TRBJ2-7; D remains ambiguous. Germline CDR1 reads SEHNR; CDR2 reads FQNEAQ (reference sequence). The germline V and J ends were trimmed by 1 base and 5 bases, with 3 bases remaining between them. The CDR3 is 11 residues long.

J is TRBJ1-2 and V is TRBV6-5; D is ambiguous. The CDR3 runs 13 residues. CDR1 is MNHEY, CDR2 SVGAGI, per germline. V dropped 4 bases and J dropped 2 bases, with 8 bases sitting between them. The CDR3 DNA reads TGTGCCAGCAGTTGGACTGAAAACTATGGCTACACCTTC. Translated, it gives CASSWTENYGYTF.

This clone was seen a single time. The chain carries TRBV7-8 and TRBJ2-1, with D possibly matching TRBD2 (5 bases). The CDR3 contains 14 residues. The V end was cut by 4 bases, the J end by 3 bases, with 10 bases between. Germline CDR1 reads SGHVS; CDR2 reads FQNEAQ. In nucleotides, the CDR3 is TGTGCCAGCAGCTCTGGCCGGGGCTACAATGAGCAGTTCTTC. Its protein is CASSSGRGYNEQFF.

V gene TRBV27 combines with J gene TRBJ2-7; 8 nucleotides match TRBD2. The V gene's germline CDR1 is MNHEY and CDR2 SMNVEV (reference sequence). V lost 7 bases and J lost 5; bases outside the gene matches: 7. This CDR3 is 13 amino acids long. CDR3 sequence (DNA): TGTGCCAGCACCACTAGCGGCGGAAACGAGCAGTACTTC. Protein sequence: CASTTSGGNEQYF.